This T cell receptor beta chain is from a study of blood T cell repertoires in COVID-19. About the study: From the United States, Italy and Spain came samples of acute and convalescent COVID-19.

In the authors' methods: Amplification of reference gene primers provided the estimated nucleated cell counts. Clones were sequenced by immunoSEQ multiplex PCR, and TCRdb holds only the in-frame ones, with some missing. That table is the source of V, J and clone size, and D and trimming were worked out from the DNA. The sample has roughly 73,000 clones, more than 75% seen once. Germline lookup yields CDR1 SNHLY and CDR2 FYNNEI. The CDR3 spans 13 residues. J gave up 4 bases and V 2 bases, and 1 base lay outside the gene matches. The J gene is TRBJ2-5, the V gene TRBV2, with TRBD1 identical over 7 bases. The sequencing input was peripheral blood. This sequence was found in a human donor in a cohort sampled during active COVID-19. As DNA, the CDR3 is TGTGCCAGCAGTGAAACAGGGGTAGAGACCCAGTACTTC. Amino acids: CASSETGVETQYF.